This TCR beta chain was identified in a study of blood T cell repertoires in COVID-19. In the study overall: Samples of COVID-19 (acute and convalescent) were obtained from the United States, Italy and Spain. The analysed material was cDNA or gDNA that came from T cells, B-cell-depleted T cells, or PBMCs.

Per the study methods: Reference gene primer amplification gave estimated nucleated cell counts. TCRdb's copy holds only in-frame clones and misses some; the assay was immunoSEQ multiplex PCR. V and J calls and clone size are copied from that table; D and trimming were computed from the DNA. Among over 85,000 clones listed, 76% were seen once. Germline CDR1 reads SQVTM; CDR2 reads ANQGSEA. CDR3 length: 14 amino acids. Trimming removed 4 bases at V and 10 bases at J, with 17 bases between. This chain connects TRBV29-1 to TRBJ1-6, with a possible D match to TRBD1 (6 bases). Source material: peripheral blood. This TCR was sampled from a woman older than 75 with acute or convalescent COVID-19. CDR3 loop: CSVGTGSGDSPLHF. Here the CDR3 DNA reads TGCAGCGTTGGTACAGGGTCGGGTGACTCACCCCTCCACTTT.